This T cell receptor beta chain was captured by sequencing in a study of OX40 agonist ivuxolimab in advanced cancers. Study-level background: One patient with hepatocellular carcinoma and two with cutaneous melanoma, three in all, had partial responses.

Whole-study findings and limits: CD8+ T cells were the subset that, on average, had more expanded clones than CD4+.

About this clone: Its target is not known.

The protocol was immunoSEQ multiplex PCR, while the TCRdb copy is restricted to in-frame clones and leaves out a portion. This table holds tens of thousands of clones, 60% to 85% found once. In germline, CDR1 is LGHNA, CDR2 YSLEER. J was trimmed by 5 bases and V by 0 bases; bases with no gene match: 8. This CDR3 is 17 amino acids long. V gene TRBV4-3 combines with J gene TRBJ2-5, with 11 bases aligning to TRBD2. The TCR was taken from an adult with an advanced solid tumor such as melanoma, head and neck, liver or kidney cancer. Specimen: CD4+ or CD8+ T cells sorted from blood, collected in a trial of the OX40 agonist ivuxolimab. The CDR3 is CASSQDVPLAGGETQYF. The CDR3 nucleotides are TGCGCCAGCAGCCAAGATGTGCCGCTAGCGGGAGGTGAGACCCAGTACTTC.